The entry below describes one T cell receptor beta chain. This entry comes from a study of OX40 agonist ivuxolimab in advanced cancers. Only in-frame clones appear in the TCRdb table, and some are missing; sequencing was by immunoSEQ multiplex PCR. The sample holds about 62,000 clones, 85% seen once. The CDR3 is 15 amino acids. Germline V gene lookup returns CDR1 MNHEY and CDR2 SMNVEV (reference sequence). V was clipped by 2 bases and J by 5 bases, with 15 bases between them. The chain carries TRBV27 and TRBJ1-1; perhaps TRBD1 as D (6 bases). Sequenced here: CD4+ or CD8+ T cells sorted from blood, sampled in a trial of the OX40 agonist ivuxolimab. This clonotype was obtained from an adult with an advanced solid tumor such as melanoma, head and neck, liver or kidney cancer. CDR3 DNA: TGTGCCAGCAGTTTAGGTCGGCAGGGGTTAACTGAAGCTTTCTTT. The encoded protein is CASSLGRQGLTEAFF.